This T cell receptor beta chain was obtained from a study of beta chain features in type 1 diabetes. About the study: Analysis included around 99,000,000 sorted cells drawn from all samples.

Study conclusions and caveats: TCRB CDR3s were moderately but significantly shorter in Type 1 diabetes patients in all four CD4+ subsets.

Concerning this clone itself: The target antigen is unknown.

Expressed TCRB transcripts were sequenced because the entire RNA isolate underwent reverse transcription. Here immunoSEQ multiplex PCR was the method, and the copy in TCRdb shows in-frame clones only, minus some. The sample yields more than 250,000 clones, 20% seen once. Sequencing was performed on naive CD4+ T cells from blood. The receptor was derived from a woman aged 40 to 55 with type 1 diabetes.

CDR3 sequence: CAWTSDREGGLAEKLFF. The CDR3 DNA reads as TGTGCCTGGACCAGTGACAGGGAAGGGGGCCTTGCCGAAAAACTGTTTTTT. This rearrangement joins TRBV30 to TRBJ1-4; 7 bases agree with TRBD1. CDR1 is GTSNPN, CDR2 SVGIG, per germline (reference sequence). With V trimmed by 4 bases and J by 8 bases, 19 bases remained unmatched. The CDR3 length is 17 residues.